This is a list of T cell receptor beta chains from one sample in a study of cytomegalovirus exposure and HLA in healthy donors. Profiling relied on immunoSEQ multiplex PCR, and the TCRdb table lists in-frame clones only, not all of them. Found here are about 42,000 clones; the top ten clones hold approximately 1.5%. The sample was PBMCs. The receptors were gathered from a man younger than 45 in good health and CMV-seronegative. Each CDR3 is given with its conserved first and last residue. D genes are given only for firm matches.

v_gene	j_gene	d_gene	CDR3aa	CDR3nt
TRBV30	TRBJ1-1	TRBD1	CAWSPDRDTEAFF	TGTGCCTGGAGTCCGGACAGGGACACTGAAGCTTTCTTT